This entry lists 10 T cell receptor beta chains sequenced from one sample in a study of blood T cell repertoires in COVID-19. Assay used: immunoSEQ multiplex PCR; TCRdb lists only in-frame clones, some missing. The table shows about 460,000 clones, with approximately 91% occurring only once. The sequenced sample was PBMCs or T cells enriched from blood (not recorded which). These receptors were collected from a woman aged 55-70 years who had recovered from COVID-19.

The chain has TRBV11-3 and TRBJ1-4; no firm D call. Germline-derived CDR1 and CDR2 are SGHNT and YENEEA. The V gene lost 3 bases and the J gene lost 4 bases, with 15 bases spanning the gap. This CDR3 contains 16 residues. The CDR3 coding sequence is TGTGCCAGCAGCTTTGGTTTCGGGAGGGTTAATGAAAAACTGTTTTTT. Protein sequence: CASSFGFGRVNEKLFF.

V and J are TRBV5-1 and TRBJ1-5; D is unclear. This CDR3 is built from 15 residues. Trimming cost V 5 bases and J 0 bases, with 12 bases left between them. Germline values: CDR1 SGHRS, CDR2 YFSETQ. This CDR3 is CASRHTADSNQPQHF. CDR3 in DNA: TGCGCCAGCAGGCACACAGCGGATAGCAATCAGCCCCAGCATTTT.

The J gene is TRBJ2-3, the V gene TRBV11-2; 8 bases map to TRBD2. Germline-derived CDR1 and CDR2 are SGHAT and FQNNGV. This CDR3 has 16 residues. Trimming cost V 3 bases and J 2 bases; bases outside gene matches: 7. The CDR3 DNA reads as TGTGCCAGCAGCTTTTGGGAGCGGGGGCCCACAGATACGCAGTATTTT. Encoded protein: CASSFWERGPTDTQYF. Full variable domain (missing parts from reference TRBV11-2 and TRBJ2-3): EAGVAQSPRYKIIEKRQSVAFWCNPISGHATLYWYQQILGQGPKLLIQFQNNGVVDDSQLPKDRFSAERLKGVDSTLKIQPAKLEDSAVYLCASSFWERGPTDTQYFGPGTRLTVL.

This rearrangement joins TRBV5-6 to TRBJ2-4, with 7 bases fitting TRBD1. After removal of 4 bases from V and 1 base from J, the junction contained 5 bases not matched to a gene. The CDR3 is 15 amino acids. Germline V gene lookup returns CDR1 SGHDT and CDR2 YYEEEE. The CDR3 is CASSPATGAKNIQYF. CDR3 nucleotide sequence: TGTGCCAGCAGCCCAGCGACAGGGGCCAAAAACATTCAGTACTTC.

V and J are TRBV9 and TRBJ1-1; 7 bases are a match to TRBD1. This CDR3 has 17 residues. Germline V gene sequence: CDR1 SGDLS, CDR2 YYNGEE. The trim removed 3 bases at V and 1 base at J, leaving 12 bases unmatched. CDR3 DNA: TGTGCCAGCAGCGATCACCTTATACAGGGGCCGAACACTGAAGCTTTCTTT. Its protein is CASSDHLIQGPNTEAFF.

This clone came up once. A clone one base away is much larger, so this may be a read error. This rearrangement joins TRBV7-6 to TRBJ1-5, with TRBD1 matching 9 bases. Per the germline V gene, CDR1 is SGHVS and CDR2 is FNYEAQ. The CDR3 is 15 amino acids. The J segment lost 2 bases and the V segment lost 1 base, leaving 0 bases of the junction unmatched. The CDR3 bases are TGTGCCAGCAGCTTAGGGACAGGGGGCAATCAGCCCCAGCATTTT. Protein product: CASSLGTGGNQPQHF.

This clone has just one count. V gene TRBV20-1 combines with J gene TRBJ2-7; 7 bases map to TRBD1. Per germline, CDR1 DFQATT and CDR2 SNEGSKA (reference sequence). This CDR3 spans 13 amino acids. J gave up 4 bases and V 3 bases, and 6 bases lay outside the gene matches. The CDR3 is CSASYDRVYEQYF. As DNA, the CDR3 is TGCAGTGCTAGTTACGACAGGGTGTACGAGCAGTACTTC.

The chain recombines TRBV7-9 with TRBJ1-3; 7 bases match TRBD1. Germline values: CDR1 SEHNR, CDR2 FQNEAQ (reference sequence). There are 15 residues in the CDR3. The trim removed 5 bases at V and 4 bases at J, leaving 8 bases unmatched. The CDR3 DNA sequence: TGTGCCAGCAGCGTGACAGGGCCCCGGGGAAACACCATATATTTT. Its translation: CASSVTGPRGNTIYF.

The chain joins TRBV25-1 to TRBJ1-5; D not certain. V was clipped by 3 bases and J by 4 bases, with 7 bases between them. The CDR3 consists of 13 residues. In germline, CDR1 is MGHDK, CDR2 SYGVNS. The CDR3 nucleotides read TGTGCCAGCAGTGACCAGGCGAATCAGCCCCAGCATTTT. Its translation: CASSDQANQPQHF. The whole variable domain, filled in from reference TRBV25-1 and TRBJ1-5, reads EADIYQTPRYLVIGTGKKITLECSQTMGHDKMYWYQQDPGMELHLIHYSYGVNSTEKGDLSSESTVSRIRTEHFPLTLESARPSHTSQYLCASSDQANQPQHFGDGTRLSIL.

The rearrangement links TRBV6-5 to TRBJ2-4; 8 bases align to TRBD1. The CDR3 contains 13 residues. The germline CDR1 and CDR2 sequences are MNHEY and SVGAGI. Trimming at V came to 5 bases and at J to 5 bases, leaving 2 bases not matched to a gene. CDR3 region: CASSTGGENIQYF. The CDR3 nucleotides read TGTGCCAGCAGTACAGGGGGAGAAAACATTCAGTACTTC.